This TCR beta chain was captured in a study of blood T cell repertoires in COVID-19. Study-level background: PBMCs, B-cell-depleted T cells, or T cells provided the cDNA or gDNA that made up the material.

This table comes from immunoSEQ multiplex PCR, and its TCRdb copy is limited to in-frame clones, with some not included. The sample records around 20,000 clones, 75% to 95% being singletons. The CDR3 is 11 amino acids. CDR1 SQVTM and CDR2 ANQGSEA come from the germline V gene. Trimming left V 8 bases short and J 5 bases short, with 12 bases between. The chain joins TRBV29-1 to TRBJ2-5, with D unresolved. The clonotype comes from a man between 65 and 85 years old with active COVID-19. The sequencing input was peripheral blood. As DNA, the CDR3 is TGCAGCTCCGTTTGGGCGGAGACCCAGTACTTC. Protein product: CSSVWAETQYF.